This entry features one T cell receptor (beta chain) sequence. This sequence may be a read error, since a much larger clone differs from it by one base. These data are taken from a study of T cells in Graves' hyperthyroidism and ophthalmopathy. Amplification of TCR beta CDR3 regions used RNA as the template. HTBI primers were used for first-round RT-PCR of the TCR CDR3. TCRdb passed the multiplex PCR reads through MiXCR, listing each CDR3 protein once. The sample includes around 290,000 distinct CDR3 sequences, 12% to 15% of them seen just once. This receptor was obtained from a woman between 40 and 55 years old with Graves' hyperthyroidism. Sequencing used blood.

CDR3 in amino acids: CVSSGRGPPSSTQYF. CDR3 sequence (DNA): TGCGTCAGCAGCGGGCGGGGTCCGCCATCCAGTACGCAGTATTTT. The rearrangement links TRBV5-1 to TRBJ2-3; the D gene is possibly TRBD2 (6 bases). This CDR3 has 15 residues. Per the germline V gene, CDR1 is SGHRS and CDR2 is YFSETQ.